This is a list of T cell receptor beta chains from one sample in a study of spatial heterogeneity in lung cancer. TCRdb re-called the 5' RACE reads with MiXCR, one entry per CDR3 protein. Of 12,000 or so distinct CDR3 sequences listed, 13% to 15% were seen once; the top ten hold roughly 15%. Sequenced material: lung tumor tissue, taken at surgery. The origin of the receptors is a male donor with early-stage non-small cell lung cancer. CDR3s include the opening cysteine and the closing phenylalanine or tryptophan. D genes are given only for firm matches. Expanded clones are given a class, and other clones once, few, many or no size at all.

v_gene	j_gene	d_gene	abundance	CDR3aa	CDR3nt
TRBV5-5	TRBJ1-4	TRBD1	.	CASSAPGQGGEKLFF	TGTGCCAGCAGCGCACCGGGACAGGGTGGAGAAAAACTGTTTTTT
TRBV20-1	TRBJ2-7	TRBD2	.	CSARRGRNNEQYF	TGCAGTGCCAGGCGGGGGAGGAATAACGAGCAGTACTTC
TRBV28	TRBJ1-5	.	.	CASSLGGGSNQPQHF	TGTGCCAGCAGTTTAGGGGGAGGGAGCAATCAGCCCCAGCATTTT
TRBV5-1	TRBJ2-1	TRBD1	many	CASSAGQGIHNEQFF	TGCGCCAGCAGCGCAGGACAGGGGATTCACAATGAGCAGTTCTTC
TRBV24-1	TRBJ2-2	.	few	CATSRGLGTGELFF	TGTGCCACCAGCAGGGGTCTGGGCACCGGGGAGCTGTTTTTT
TRBV29-1	TRBJ2-7	TRBD2	.	CSVRTSSYEQYF	TGCAGCGTTAGGACTAGCTCCTACGAGCAGTACTTC
TRBV7-2	TRBJ2-2	.	.	CASSPIGTKTGELFF	TGTGCCAGCAGCCCGATCGGGACAAAGACCGGGGAGCTGTTTTTT
TRBV4-3	TRBJ1-6	.	medium-sized	CASSQDLDSRSPLHF	TGCGCCAGCAGCCAAGATTTGGACAGTAGGTCACCCCTCCACTTT
TRBV6-2/TRBV6-3	TRBJ1-5	TRBD1	.	CASRVGTGSPGINQPQHF	TGTGCCAGCAGGGTCGGGACAGGGTCTCCCGGGATCAATCAGCCCCAGCATTTT
TRBV19	TRBJ2-1	TRBD2	many	CASGTSGNNEQFF	TGTGCCAGTGGGACTAGCGGGAACAATGAGCAGTTCTTC
TRBV18	TRBJ2-5	TRBD2	many	CASSPEAGEQETQYF	TGTGCCAGCTCACCAGAGGCGGGGGAGCAAGAGACCCAGTACTTC
TRBV5-5	TRBJ2-5	.	many	CASSLIPRGETQYF	TGTGCCAGCAGCTTGATTCCCAGGGGAGAGACCCAGTACTTC
TRBV20-1	TRBJ1-2	.	.	CSARAATLPSYTF	TGCAGTGCTCGGGCCGCGACCCTACCTAGCTACACCTTC
TRBV7-2	TRBJ1-5	TRBD1	medium-sized	CASSLGDRLNQPQHF	TGTGCCAGCAGCTTGGGGGACAGGCTCAATCAGCCCCAGCATTTT
TRBV6-4	TRBJ2-2	.	many	CASSDGDTGELFF	TGTGCCAGCAGTGACGGGGACACCGGGGAGCTGTTTTTT
TRBV11-2	TRBJ2-1	TRBD2	many	CASSSYSGTYNEQFF	TGTGCCAGCAGCTCTTATAGCGGGACCTACAATGAGCAGTTCTTC
TRBV20-1	TRBJ2-5	TRBD2	few	CSAGVAGFIIETQYF	TGCAGTGCCGGGGTAGCGGGATTCATCATCGAGACCCAGTACTTC
TRBV7-8	TRBJ2-7	TRBD1	medium-sized	CASSLDRGGYEQYF	TGTGCCAGCAGCTTAGACAGGGGCGGCTACGAGCAGTACTTC
TRBV7-9	TRBJ2-7	.	.	CASSPFEQYF	TGTGCCAGCAGCCCTTTCGAGCAGTACTTC
TRBV4-3	TRBJ2-3	.	.	CASSQVRAAGTDTQYF	TGCGCCAGCAGCCAAGTAAGGGCGGCAGGAACAGATACGCAGTATTTT
TRBV4-3	TRBJ2-7	TRBD2	.	CASSPQPLGEGDYEQYF	TGCGCCAGCAGCCCCCAGCCCTTGGGGGAGGGAGACTACGAGCAGTACTTC
TRBV6-5	TRBJ2-7	TRBD1	many	CASSYSQGVVGEQYF	TGTGCCAGCAGTTACTCTCAGGGGGTAGTGGGGGAGCAGTACTTC
TRBV7-2	TRBJ2-1	.	many	CASSQEGTSWNEQFF	TGTGCCAGCAGCCAAGAGGGTACTAGTTGGAATGAGCAGTTCTTC
TRBV20-1	TRBJ2-5	.	large	CSARGTVKGTQYF	TGCAGTGCTAGAGGGACCGTAAAAGGGACCCAGTACTTC
TRBV20-1	TRBJ2-7	.	medium-sized	CSVPTSVKPYEQYF	TGCAGTGTCCCCACCAGTGTGAAGCCTTACGAGCAGTACTTC
TRBV5-1	TRBJ1-1	TRBD1	medium-sized	CASSLVGGKGTEAFF	TGCGCCAGCAGCTTGGTAGGGGGCAAAGGCACTGAAGCTTTCTTT
TRBV20-1	TRBJ2-5	.	.	CSAKSGARETQYF	TGCAGTGCTAAATCAGGGGCACGAGAGACCCAGTACTTC
TRBV2	TRBJ1-6	.	medium-sized	CASMNRSPLHF	TGTGCCAGCATGAACAGGTCACCCCTCCACTTT
TRBV7-9	TRBJ2-7	.	many	CASSPTGDEQYF	TGTGCCAGCAGCCCAACGGGGGACGAGCAGTACTTC
TRBV27	TRBJ1-4	.	many	CASSSQPLSANEKLFF	TGTGCCAGCAGTTCCCAGCCGCTTTCAGCTAATGAAAAACTGTTTTTT
TRBV6-2/TRBV6-3	TRBJ2-3	.	.	CASSYRSTSTDTQYF	TGTGCCAGCAGTTATCGGAGTACTAGCACAGATACGCAGTATTTT
TRBV20-1	TRBJ2-3	TRBD1	many	CSASTRDRGKDTQYF	TGCAGTGCTAGCACCCGGGACAGGGGGAAGGATACGCAGTATTTT
TRBV6-5	TRBJ1-1	.	many	CASSYGRGTEAFF	TGTGCCAGCAGTTACGGTCGGGGCACTGAAGCTTTCTTT
TRBV24-1	TRBJ2-1	.	many	CATSDSQAGFYNEQFF	TGTGCCACCAGTGATTCGCAGGCGGGGTTTTACAATGAGCAGTTCTTC
TRBV30	TRBJ1-2	.	few	CAWSGGDRRYTF	TGTGCCTGGAGTGGGGGTGATCGGCGCTACACCTTC
TRBV27	TRBJ2-7	.	once	CAARADRRSYEQYF	TGTGCCGCACGGGCCGACAGGCGCTCCTACGAGCAGTACTTC
TRBV5-4	TRBJ2-1	TRBD2	many	CASSLGGTSGSNEQFF	TGTGCCAGCAGCTTGGGCGGGACTAGCGGGAGCAATGAGCAGTTCTTC
TRBV6-5	TRBJ1-1	.	.	CASRQNTGPNTEAFF	TGTGCCAGCAGGCAAAACACAGGGCCGAACACTGAAGCTTTCTTT
TRBV7-2	TRBJ2-6	TRBD1	many	CASSSQGTVRSGANVLTF	TGTGCCAGCAGCTCGCAGGGGACAGTCCGATCTGGGGCCAACGTCCTGACTTTC
TRBV28	TRBJ1-5	.	.	CASTPAQGNQPQHF	TGTGCCAGCACCCCCGCCCAGGGGAATCAGCCCCAGCATTTT
TRBV7-9	TRBJ2-7	TRBD2	many	CASSPRGGVAGGRLVEQYF	TGTGCCAGCAGCCCCCGCGGGGGGGTAGCGGGAGGGCGCCTTGTCGAGCAGTACTTC
TRBV20-1	TRBJ2-7	.	many	CSAKVVNSYEQYF	TGCAGTGCTAAAGTAGTTAACTCCTACGAGCAGTACTTC
TRBV12-3/TRBV12-4	TRBJ2-7	TRBD2	.	CASSLGASGGARYF	TGTGCCAGCAGTTTAGGGGCTAGCGGCGGGGCCAGGTACTTC
TRBV29-1	TRBJ1-5	TRBD1	medium-sized	CSTDRDRDRNQPQHF	TGCAGCACCGACCGAGACAGGGATCGCAATCAGCCCCAGCATTTT
TRBV2	TRBJ2-2	.	medium-sized	CASRTNTGELFF	TGTGCCAGCAGAACTAACACCGGGGAGCTGTTTTTT
TRBV7-9	TRBJ2-3	TRBD1	many	CASSFTGVGDTQYF	TGTGCCAGCAGCTTTACAGGGGTTGGAGATACGCAGTATTTT